The present T cell receptor beta chain was sequenced within a study of blood T cell repertoires in COVID-19 (dated by TCRdb to the early 2020s). With respect to the entire study: The collaborator samples originated in the United States, Italy and Spain and spanned the acute and convalescent phases of COVID-19. The material from the prospective study consisted of cDNA or gDNA derived from T cells, B-cell-depleted T cells, or PBMCs. Where available, HLA class I and class II types were obtained from metadata supplied by the sample provider rather than from assay-based typing. The samples were drawn from two sources: the first 160 participants of the ongoing ImmuneRACE study, and 1,254 subjects contributed by 6 global collaborators. Subjects who had been exposed to COVID-19, were actively infected with it, or had recovered from it provided the deeply sampled blood TCRbeta repertoires that made up the dataset. The repertoires were made available in a free public database intended to serve as a resource for research on the immune response to SARS-CoV-2. The sample metadata nearly always contained a de-identified subject ID, COVID-19 status, age in years and sex. General conclusions and limits of the study: The quantity of clinical and demographic metadata differed by source and by participant and was supplied without curation.

The immunoSEQ Assay, a bias-controlled multiplex PCR, was used to amplify TCRbeta CDR3 regions from genomic DNA. As for how the authors treated the data: The number of nucleated cells in each sample was estimated from the amplification of reference gene primers within the assay. Sequence reads were collapsed and filtered to measure the absolute abundance of every unique TCRbeta CDR3 rearrangement. For each sample, productive Simpson clonality was calculated as the square root of Simpson's diversity index over productive rearrangements. The table comes from immuneACCESS by way of TCRdb, which keeps in-frame sequences with V and J called. Part of the clones is missing from these tables; in studies checked, under half for an unresolved V gene and the rest for unknown reasons. For V, J and clone size, that table is used; D and trimming come from the DNA. The sample table holds some 120,000 clones, of which 88% were seen once. In total, the top ten clones hold roughly 0.94% of the sample.

With respect to this clone: There is no known antigen for this receptor. Per-nucleotide qualities are absent, and no much larger clonotype sits a single base away.

Reading the germline V gene gives CDR1 MNHEY and CDR2 SVGAGI. The CDR3, cysteine through phenylalanine, is 12 amino acids long. The read is trimmed to its CDR3 DNA, 36 bases read in frame from base 1. V is pared back by 4 bases and J by 3 bases, with 7 bases lying between the germline termini. Each collaborating institution followed its own protocols to collect whole blood in K2EDTA tubes. Collaborator samples were shipped for TCRbeta analysis as frozen whole blood, isolated PBMCs, or DNA extracted from either sample type. The TCR originated in a woman aged 45 to 65 with active or convalescent COVID-19. This receptor chain uses TRBV6-5 and TRBJ2-7; no D gene call is confident. Sequencing was done on a sample of peripheral blood. The nucleotide sequence is TGTGCCAGCAGTTCCCCCCTCTACGAGCAGTACTTC. This sequence encodes CASSSPLYEQYF.